The 29 T cell receptor beta chains given below trace back to one sample, sequenced in a study of T cells in Graves' hyperthyroidism and ophthalmopathy. Amplification of TCR beta CDR3 regions was performed using RNA transcripts as template. Using the HTBI primer set, a first-round RT-PCR was run on the TCR CDR3. TCRdb re-called the multiplex PCR reads through MiXCR, storing one row per CDR3 protein. The sample yields some 460,000 distinct CDR3 sequences, about 15% seen once. The sequencing sample was made of blood. These receptors all stem from a woman between 18 and 29 years old with Graves' hyperthyroidism.

The DNA of the CDR3 is TGTGCCAGCTATAGCGGTAGCTCCTACAATGAGCAGTTCTTC. Translating it yields CASYSGSSYNEQFF. The chain has TRBV7-8 and TRBJ2-1, with D possibly TRBD2 on 6 matching bases. The germline V and J ends were trimmed by 8 bases and 0 bases, with 11 bases remaining between them. This CDR3 has 14 residues. Germline assignment: CDR1 SGHVS and CDR2 FQNEAQ.

Regarding this clonotype: This may be a read error: a much more frequent sequence differs by one nucleotide. The V call is TRBV3-1, the J call TRBJ2-1, with 7 positions matching TRBD1. The CDR3 covers 15 residues. The germline V gene encodes CDR1 LGHDT and CDR2 YNNKEL (reference sequence). The CDR3, as DNA: TGTGCCAGCAGCTTCCGACAGGGCCACTACAATGAGCAGTCCTTC. Translating it yields CASSFRQGHYNEQSF.

This clonotype appeared many times. One end of the junction varies from germline; a read error may be responsible. The V call is TRBV11-2, the J call TRBJ1-2; D is uncertain. The CDR3 is 14 residues long. Germline V gene lookup returns CDR1 SGHAT and CDR2 FQNNGV. In DNA form, the CDR3 reads TGTGCCGGCAGCTTAGATCTAGGTAGAGATGGCTACACCTTC. Amino acids: CAGSLDLGRDGYTF.

In its sample, this clonotype was seen many times. This sequence joins TRBV20-1 and TRBJ2-3; no firm D call. V was cut by 2 bases and J by 1 base, with 7 bases left in between. Germline lookup yields CDR1 DFQATT and CDR2 SNEGSKA (reference sequence). The CDR3 is 13 amino acids. The CDR3 is CSARLGRTDTQYF. The DNA of the CDR3 is TGCAGTGCTAGACTTGGTCGCACAGATACGCAGTATTTT.

This clonotype has at least ten counts. The V and J genes are TRBV6-1 and TRBJ1-2, with D tentatively TRBD1 (5 bases). The CDR3 sequence is 13 residues long. Trimming took off 0 bases at V and 4 bases at J, with 6 bases between the two ends. Per the germline V gene, CDR1 is MNHNS and CDR2 is SASEGT. The CDR3 region is CASSEAGGYGYTF. Here the CDR3 DNA reads TGTGCCAGCAGTGAAGCGGGGGGCTATGGCTACACCTTC.

This clonotype was found many times. This chain joins TRBV20-1 and TRBJ2-1, with TRBD2 matching over 13 bases. Per the germline V gene, CDR1 is DFQATT and CDR2 is SNEGSKA (reference sequence). The CDR3 spans 15 residues. Trimming at V came to 6 bases and at J to 0 bases, leaving 2 bases not matched to a gene. CDR3 sequence (DNA): TGCAGTGCGCGGACTAGCGGGAGCTCCTACAATGAGCAGTTCTTC. Protein product: CSARTSGSSYNEQFF.

This clonotype was observed a few times. The chain links TRBV28 to TRBJ2-6, with D perhaps TRBD1 (5 bases). CDR1 and CDR2 (germline): MDHEN, SYDVKM. The CDR3 totals 17 residues. Trimming stripped 2 bases from V and 2 bases from J, with 13 bases between. The CDR3 bases are TGTGCCAGCAGTTTAGCCAGGGAAGGTACTGGGGCCAACGTCCTGACTTTC. As protein: CASSLAREGTGANVLTF.

This clonotype was counted a few times. The chain employs TRBV7-9 and TRBJ1-5; D is unresolved. The CDR3 contains 12 residues. V lost 3 bases to trimming and J lost 7 bases, with 7 bases between them. The germline V gene has CDR1 SEHNR and CDR2 FQNEAQ (reference sequence). The chain's CDR3 is CASSFGEQPQHF. The CDR3 DNA reads TGTGCCAGCAGCTTTGGGGAGCAGCCCCAGCATTTT.

The table lists this clonotype with many counts. The J gene is TRBJ2-5, the V gene TRBV11-1; no reliable D call. Germline loops: CDR1 SGHAT, CDR2 FQDESV (reference sequence). The CDR3 totals 14 residues. Trimming cost V 1 base and J 5 bases, with 11 bases left between them. The CDR3 region has the DNA TGTGCCAGCAGCTTAGGGGGTCCGACGGAGACCCAGTACTTC. This gives the protein CASSLGGPTETQYF. The full variable domain, rest sourced from reference TRBV11-1 and TRBJ2-5, is EAEVAQSPRYKITEKSQAVAFWCDPISGHATLYWYRQILGQGPELLVQFQDESVVDDSQLPKDRFSAERLKGVDSTLKIQPAELGDSAMYLCASSLGGPTETQYFGPGTRLLVL.

This clonotype showed up many times. This chain uses TRBV28 with TRBJ1-5; weak D call: TRBD1 (6 bases). V gave up 6 bases and J gave up 0 bases, with 15 bases separating them. The CDR3 runs 16 residues. CDR1 is MDHEN and CDR2 is SYDVKM in the germline V gene. CDR3 amino acids: CASSHWGQNSNQPQHF. The CDR3 bases are TGTGCCAGCAGCCATTGGGGACAAAATAGCAATCAGCCCCAGCATTTT.

This clonotype came up many times. The chain employs TRBV6-6 and TRBJ2-1; 7 bases map to TRBD2. With V trimmed by 0 bases and J by 5 bases, 7 bases remained unmatched. The CDR3 loop spans 16 amino acids. CDR1 and CDR2 from the germline V gene are MNHNY and SVGAGI (reference sequence). The CDR3 sequence: CASSYSGREGHNEQFF. In nucleotides, the CDR3 is TGTGCCAGCAGTTACTCTGGCAGGGAGGGCCACAATGAGCAGTTCTTC.

The CDR3 spells CASKSAGSYSPLHF. CDR3 sequence (DNA): TGTGCCAGCAAGTCGGCGGGCAGCTATTCACCCCTCCACTTT. The chain joins TRBV27 to TRBJ1-6, with D unclear. Trimming took 7 bases from V and 8 from J, leaving 15 bases between them. Per the germline V gene, CDR1 is MNHEY and CDR2 is SMNVEV (reference sequence). This CDR3 is built from 14 residues.

This clonotype has at least ten counts. The chain recombines TRBV20-1 with TRBJ2-5; 9 bases are shared with TRBD2. Germline CDR1 reads DFQATT; CDR2 reads SNEGSKA (reference sequence). The J segment lost 5 bases and the V segment lost 6 bases, leaving 7 bases of the junction unmatched. The CDR3 extends over 13 amino acids. CDR3 loop: CSALAGAWETQYF. In DNA form, the CDR3 reads TGCAGTGCATTAGCGGGAGCGTGGGAGACCCAGTACTTC.

This clonotype came up many times. The gene calls are TRBV7-3 and TRBJ2-1; D is perhaps TRBD2 (6 bases). CDR1 is SGHTA, CDR2 FQGTGA, per germline. CDR3 length: 18 amino acids. V was clipped by 4 bases and J by 2 bases, with 21 bases between them. CDR3 sequence (DNA): TGTGCCAGCAGCTCCCCGTTGGAGGGACGGGGGACCTACAATGAGCAGTTCTTC. Translating it yields CASSSPLEGRGTYNEQFF.

This clonotype was seen at least ten times. The rearrangement uses TRBV4-1 and TRBJ1-1; 9 nucleotides line up with TRBD1. Germline loops: CDR1 MGHRA, CDR2 YSYEKL. Germline trimming cut 4 bases from V and 5 bases from J; bases unmatched to any gene: 5. CDR3 length: 14 residues. The CDR3 DNA follows: TGCGCCAGCAGCCGCTCGGACAGGGGAACTGAAGCTTTCTTT. Translated: CASSRSDRGTEAFF.

V gene TRBV18 combines with J gene TRBJ2-7; D tentatively reads TRBD1 or TRBD2 (5 bases each). The CDR3 has 16 residues. The germline V gene encodes CDR1 KGHSH and CDR2 LQKENI. V shed 8 bases and J shed 1 base, with 21 bases lying between them. CDR3 DNA sequence: TGTGCCAGCAGTTATCCCCCGGGACGTAGGTCCTACGAGCAGTACTTC. This encodes CASSYPPGRRSYEQYF.

The chain combines TRBV9 with TRBJ2-3, with D perhaps matching TRBD1 (5 bases). V was shortened by 3 bases and J by 2 bases, with 13 bases between the two germline ends. The CDR3 is 15 amino acids. Germline lookup yields CDR1 SGDLS and CDR2 YYNGEE. The CDR3 region has the DNA TGTGCCAGCAGCGCCACAGGATTCTCCACAGATACGCAGTATTTT. Translated, it gives CASSATGFSTDTQYF.

In this sample, this clonotype turned up many times. The rearrangement uses TRBV12-3 or TRBV12-4 and TRBJ1-5; no definite D call. This CDR3 region has 13 residues. V was trimmed by 7 bases and J by 5 bases, leaving 12 bases between them. In DNA form, the CDR3 reads TGTGCCAGCACCCTGGACCGCGATCAGCCCCAGCATTTT. Its protein is CASTLDRDQPQHF.

The rearrangement links TRBV6-1 to TRBJ2-5; the D is unclear. Trimming took off 6 bases at V and 0 bases at J, with 11 bases between the two ends. Germline values: CDR1 MNHNS, CDR2 SASEGT. The CDR3 has 14 amino acids. The CDR3 region has the DNA TGTGCCAGCAGCCCCGTCCAGGACCAAGAGACCCAGTACTTC. This sequence encodes CASSPVQDQETQYF.

This clonotype was recorded many times. This chain connects TRBV3-1 to TRBJ1-4; D call uncertain. This CDR3 has 14 residues. The V end lost 4 bases, the J end lost 7 bases, and 13 bases lay between the germline ends. The V gene's germline CDR1 is LGHDT and CDR2 YNNKEL (reference sequence). The CDR3 nucleotides are TGTGCCAGCAGCCCCCCGGGTCAGAGTGAAAAACTGTTTTTT. Protein: CASSPPGQSEKLFF. The full variable domain, completed using reference TRBV3-1 and TRBJ1-4, is DTAVSQTPKYLVTQMGNDKSIKCEQNLGHDTMYWYKQDSKKFLKIMFSYNNKELIINETVPNRFSPKSPDKAHLNLHINSLELGDSAVYFCASSPPGQSEKLFFGSGTQLSVL.

There are many counts of this clonotype. The chain is built from TRBV10-1 and TRBJ2-3; D not certain. Trimming cost V 2 bases and J 2 bases, with 5 bases left between them. The germline V gene has CDR1 WNHNN and CDR2 SYGVQD (reference sequence). The CDR3 is made up of 13 amino acids. As DNA, the CDR3 is TGCGCCAGCAGTGAGAGTTACACAGATACGCAGTATTTT. Amino acid sequence: CASSESYTDTQYF.

There are many counts of this clonotype. This CDR3 is CASSEGSETDTQYF. Here the CDR3 DNA reads TGTGCCAGCAGTGAGGGGAGTGAAACAGATACGCAGTATTTT. The chain is built from TRBV6-4 and TRBJ2-3, with a weak D call TRBD2 (5 bases). The CDR3 is 14 amino acids. Germline V lookup: CDR1 MRHNA, CDR2 SNTAGT. The germline V and J ends were trimmed by 3 bases and 3 bases, with 10 bases remaining between them.

This clonotype has ten or more counts. The genes are TRBV3-1 and TRBJ1-5; TRBD1 matches 12 bases. After removal of 4 bases from V and 11 bases from J, the junction contained 6 bases not matched to a gene. The germline V gene encodes CDR1 LGHDT and CDR2 YNNKEL (reference sequence). The CDR3 runs to 14 residues. The chain's CDR3 is CASSPGTGGIAQHF. The CDR3 DNA reads as TGTGCCAGCAGCCCCGGGACAGGGGGCATCGCCCAGCATTTT. The full variable domain, completed using reference TRBV3-1 and TRBJ1-5, is DTAVSQTPKYLVTQMGNDKSIKCEQNLGHDTMYWYKQDSKKFLKIMFSYNNKELIINETVPNRFSPKSPDKAHLNLHINSLELGDSAVYFCASSPGTGGIAQHFGDGTRLSIL.

This rearrangement joins TRBV3-1 to TRBJ2-5; D gene unclear. Trimming left V 4 bases short and J 0 bases short, with 15 bases between. CDR1 and CDR2 from the germline V gene are LGHDT and YNNKEL (reference sequence). The CDR3 contains 16 residues. CDR3 in amino acids: CASSLNNRRYQETQYF. DNA of the CDR3: TGTGCCAGCAGCCTAAATAACCGACGGTACCAAGAGACCCAGTACTTC.

This clonotype was picked up many times. The chain recombines TRBV5-8 with TRBJ1-1; possibly TRBD1 for D (5 bases). V lost 7 bases to trimming and J lost 10 bases, with 23 bases between them. The CDR3 totals 14 residues. The germline CDR1 and CDR2 sequences are SGHTS and YDEGEE. CDR3 amino acids: CASWDLHTGDLAFF. The CDR3 nucleotides read TGTGCCAGCTGGGATCTTCACACGGGGGACTTAGCTTTCTTT.

This clonotype appeared many times. The chain combines TRBV10-3 with TRBJ1-2, with D perhaps TRBD1 (5 bases). Between the trimmed V and J ends, which lost 3 bases and 5 bases, there was a span of 13 bases. Germline V gives CDR1 ENHRY, CDR2 SYGVKD. This CDR3 has 14 amino acids. In DNA, the CDR3 is TGTGCCATCAGTGACGGCAGGGATAGGTATGGCTACACCTTC. Encoded protein: CAISDGRDRYGYTF.

At least ten counts were recorded for this clonotype. This chain uses TRBV11-2 with TRBJ2-5; 9 bases are shared with TRBD1. CDR3 length equals 15 residues. Germline V gives CDR1 SGHAT, CDR2 FQNNGV. J lost 2 bases, V lost 5 bases, and 6 bases had no gene match. The CDR3 reads CASSRSGQGQETQYF. CDR3 DNA: TGTGCCAGCAGCCGCTCCGGACAGGGGCAAGAGACCCAGTACTTC. Complete variable domain (other parts from reference TRBV11-2 and TRBJ2-5): EAGVAQSPRYKIIEKRQSVAFWCNPISGHATLYWYQQILGQGPKLLIQFQNNGVVDDSQLPKDRFSAERLKGVDSTLKIQPAKLEDSAVYLCASSRSGQGQETQYFGPGTRLLVL.

Ten or more counts support this clonotype. This chain connects TRBV20-1 to TRBJ2-3; D unclear. This CDR3 is built from 17 residues. Germline CDR1 reads DFQATT; CDR2 reads SNEGSKA (reference sequence). Deletions cut 3 bases from V and 4 bases from J, with 23 bases between. The CDR3 loop is CSASSRRGRGAPDTQYF. Written as DNA, the CDR3 is TGCAGTGCTAGCAGTAGGCGCGGCCGCGGAGCCCCAGATACGCAGTATTTT.

Regarding this clonotype: The missing conserved phenylalanine or tryptophan at the end of this CDR3 makes a read error likely. This chain links TRBV11-2 with TRBJ1-5, with D unclear. In germline, CDR1 is SGHAT, CDR2 FQNNGV. This CDR3 is built from 13 residues. Trimming stripped 7 bases from V and 0 bases from J, with 7 bases between. The CDR3 DNA is TGTGCCAGCACCAAAGGTAGCAATCAGCCCCAGCATTTG. Translation: CASTKGSNQPQHL.